Given below is one TCR beta chain in context. This sample stems from a study of technical replicates of blood from a few donors. TCRdb's copy holds only in-frame clones and misses some; the assay was immunoSEQ multiplex PCR. The sample records roughly 60,000 clones, about 91% being singletons. Losses at the gene ends were 4 bases for V and 2 bases for J; bases not matched to a gene: 3. The germline V gene has CDR1 SGHVS and CDR2 FQNEAQ. There are 14 residues in the CDR3. Material for sequencing was PBMCs. V and J are TRBV7-8 and TRBJ2-3; 7 bases line up with TRBD2. This clonotype was sampled from a human donor in good health. Some clones in this sample may be carry-over from other donors' samples. As DNA, the CDR3 is TGTGCCAGCAGCTGGGGGGGGACCACAGATACGCAGTATTTT. Residues: CASSWGGTTDTQYF.